The 18 T cell receptor beta chains in this list originate from one sample, sequenced in a study of shared clonotypes between healthy human individuals (dated by TCRdb to the early 2020s). The library was generated by the immunoSEQ multiplex PCR assay. This is the immuneACCESS table as TCRdb keeps it, with only in-frame sequences that have V and J called. A part of the clones is gone; compared with another copy, unresolved V genes explain less than half, and the rest is unexplained. Here the sample has about 800,000 clones; about 97% occur a single time. The top ten clones comprise about 0.25% of the sample. CD8 naive samples consisted of CD45RO-negative cells that were positively selected for CCR7, yielding a CD45RA+CCR7+ population without TemRA cells. Specimen: naive CD8+ T cells sorted from blood. The cell subset or site label here, explained by the study, means: CD45RA+CCR7+. The origin of the receptors is a man aged 25 to 40 in good health.

This chain connects TRBV30 to TRBJ2-1, with D perhaps matching TRBD1 or TRBD2 (5 bases each). CDR1 is GTSNPN and CDR2 is SVGIG in the germline V gene (reference sequence). The CDR3 is 14 residues long. V lost 0 bases and J lost 6, with 12 bases in between. For the CDR3, the DNA is TGTGCCTGGAGTGTCGGGACCTCATTCAATGAGCAGTTCTTC. Its protein product is CAWSVGTSFNEQFF.

J is TRBJ2-7 and V is TRBV6-1, with 7 bases matching TRBD1. This CDR3 has 13 residues. Looked up from germline, CDR1 is MNHNS and CDR2 is SASEGT. Trimming took 8 bases from V and 6 from J; bases not matched to a gene: 10. CDR3: CASQTGSYPEQYF. CDR3 nucleotides: TGTGCCAGCCAGACAGGGAGCTACCCCGAGCAGTACTTC.

The chain is built from TRBV7-9 and TRBJ1-1; TRBD1 aligns across 10 bases. The germline CDR1 and CDR2 sequences are SEHNR and FQNEAQ (reference sequence). Trimming cost V 5 bases and J 4 bases; bases outside gene matches: 7. The CDR3 is 15 residues long. The CDR3 loop is CASSPGTGAGTEAFF. DNA for the CDR3: TGTGCCAGCAGCCCGGGGACAGGGGCGGGCACTGAAGCTTTCTTT.

The chain is built from TRBV10-3 and TRBJ1-5, with a weak D call TRBD1 (6 bases). The ends were cut back, 3 bases at V and 7 bases at J, with 13 bases in the middle. Germline CDR1 is ENHRY and CDR2 is SYGVKD. The CDR3 extends over 14 amino acids. CDR3 DNA: TGTGCCATCAGTGATGGGGCAAGGGGGCAGCCCCAGCATTTT. This sequence encodes CAISDGARGQPQHF.

The chain is built from TRBV29-1 and TRBJ2-7; TRBD1 might be the D (5 bases). CDR3 length equals 15 residues. The V end lost 5 bases, the J end lost 2 bases, and 19 bases lay between the germline ends. Germline CDR1 and CDR2: SQVTM and ANQGSEA. Written as DNA, the CDR3 is TGCAGCGTTTTGGGGCAGGTCGGTCAAGCCTACGAGCAGTACTTC. This encodes CSVLGQVGQAYEQYF.

The gene calls are TRBV9 and TRBJ2-3; 12 bases line up with TRBD2. The CDR3 totals 20 residues. J lost 0 bases, V lost 4 bases, and 15 bases had no gene match. The germline V gene has CDR1 SGDLS and CDR2 YYNGEE. The DNA of the CDR3 is TGTGCCAGCAGCTCCCGGGTCAGGACTAGCGGGATGACTAGCACAGATACGCAGTATTTT. Its translation is CASSSRVRTSGMTSTDTQYF. Drawing the rest from reference TRBV9 and TRBJ2-3, the complete variable domain is DSGVTQTPKHLITATGQRVTLRCSPRSGDLSVYWYQQSLDQGLQFLIQYYNGEERAKGNILERFSAQQFPDLHSELNLSSLELGDSALYFCASSSRVRTSGMTSTDTQYFGPGTRLTVL.

This clone is a singleton in its sample. The V call is TRBV4-3, the J call TRBJ2-1; 8 bases line up with TRBD2. Per the germline V gene, CDR1 is LGHNA and CDR2 is YSLEER. V lost 2 bases and J lost 4; bases outside the gene matches: 7. The CDR3 has 16 amino acids. The CDR3 DNA follows: TGCGCCAGCAGCCAAACCACGGGAGGGCGATACAATGAGCAGTTCTTC. This sequence encodes CASSQTTGGRYNEQFF.

The V call is TRBV5-1, the J call TRBJ2-7; D may be TRBD2 (6 bases). Germline loops: CDR1 SGHRS, CDR2 YFSETQ. V was shortened by 0 bases and J by 1 base, with 14 bases between the two germline ends. The CDR3 loop spans 16 amino acids. The CDR3 loop reads CASSLDGREWSYEQYF. CDR3 DNA sequence: TGCGCCAGCAGCTTGGATGGTCGGGAGTGGTCCTACGAGCAGTACTTC. The whole variable domain, remainder taken from reference TRBV5-1 and TRBJ2-7, is KAGVTQTPRYLIKTRGQQVTLSCSPISGHRSVSWYQQTPGQGLQFLFEYFSETQRNKGNFPGRFSGRQFSNSRSEMNVSTLELGDSALYLCASSLDGREWSYEQYFGPGTRLTVT.

V and J are TRBV27 and TRBJ2-7, with TRBD2 identical over 13 bases. Germline values: CDR1 MNHEY, CDR2 SMNVEV (reference sequence). V gave up 5 bases and J gave up 2 bases; unmatched junction bases: 3. The CDR3 extends over 15 amino acids. In DNA form, the CDR3 reads TGTGCCAGCAGTAAGGGACTAGCGGGGACCTACGAGCAGTACTTC. This codes for CASSKGLAGTYEQYF.

The chain has TRBV6-6 and TRBJ2-5; perhaps TRBD2 as D (6 bases). The germline V gene encodes CDR1 MNHNY and CDR2 SVGAGI (reference sequence). The CDR3 consists of 13 residues. V was clipped by 6 bases and J by 9 bases, with 17 bases between them. The CDR3 nucleotides are TGTGCCAGCAGCAAAACACTGGCTAGCGCCCAGTACTTC. Translation: CASSKTLASAQYF.

The chain combines TRBV18 with TRBJ2-3, with a possible D match to TRBD2 (7 bases). Germline V gene sequence: CDR1 KGHSH, CDR2 LQKENI. CDR3 length equals 14 residues. The ends were cut back, 4 bases at V and 4 bases at J, with 12 bases in the middle. The CDR3 nucleotides are TGTGCCAGCTCACTAGGCGGGGGCTCAGATACGCAGTATTTT. Its translation is CASSLGGGSDTQYF.

A single count supports this clone. This chain joins TRBV2 and TRBJ2-2; the match to TRBD2 covers 8 bases. J was trimmed by 6 bases and V by 4 bases; bases with no gene match: 10. This CDR3 comprises 16 residues. The germline V gene has CDR1 SNHLY and CDR2 FYNNEI. CDR3 protein: CASSGGTSYKAGELFF. CDR3 nucleotides: TGTGCCAGCAGTGGAGGGACTAGTTACAAAGCCGGGGAGCTGTTTTTT. Looking up the rest from reference TRBV2 and TRBJ2-2 gives the full variable domain: EPEVTQTPSHQVTQMGQEVILRCVPISNHLYFYWYRQILGQKVEFLVSFYNNEISEKSEIFDDQFSVERPDGSNFTLKIRSTKLEDSAMYFCASSGGTSYKAGELFFGEGSRLTVL.

The V and J genes are TRBV29-1 and TRBJ2-7; possibly TRBD2 for D (6 bases). CDR3 length: 11 residues. V lost 0 bases and J 7 bases, leaving 7 bases between the germline ends. Germline V lookup: CDR1 SQVTM, CDR2 ANQGSEA. CDR3 coding DNA: TGCAGCGTTGAAGATGGGAGGGAGCAGTACTTC. Translation: CSVEDGREQYF.

This clone was seen just once. The V and J genes are TRBV29-1 and TRBJ2-3, with TRBD1 as a possible D gene (5 bases). Trimming cost V 6 bases and J 0 bases, with 16 bases left between them. The CDR3 sequence is 15 residues long. The V gene's germline CDR1 is SQVTM and CDR2 ANQGSEA. The CDR3 DNA reads TGCAGCGTGGTACTGACAGAGTCTAGCACAGATACGCAGTATTTT. Its translation: CSVVLTESSTDTQYF.

The genes are TRBV11-2 and TRBJ2-3; D is uncertain. Trimming stripped 2 bases from V and 2 bases from J, with 14 bases between. The CDR3 totals 16 residues. CDR1 SGHAT and CDR2 FQNNGV come from the germline V gene. The CDR3 reads CASSLNLAQDTDTQYF. The CDR3 bases are TGTGCCAGCAGCTTAAACCTCGCTCAAGACACAGATACGCAGTATTTT.

This clone has a single count. V usage is TRBV7-9 and J usage is TRBJ2-3, with no clear D. The CDR3 loop spans 13 amino acids. Trimming left V 5 bases short and J 4 bases short, with 10 bases between. Looked up from germline, CDR1 is SEHNR and CDR2 is FQNEAQ (reference sequence). In DNA, the CDR3 is TGTGCCAGCAGCACGTCCGGTCCAGATACGCAGTATTTT. It encodes CASSTSGPDTQYF.

The gene calls are TRBV7-9 and TRBJ1-1; D is unresolved. V lost 7 bases and J lost 1, with 7 bases in between. The CDR3 runs to 12 residues. Germline V gene sequence: CDR1 SEHNR, CDR2 FQNEAQ (reference sequence). CDR3 sequence: CASTDWNTEAFF. Written as DNA, the CDR3 is TGTGCCAGCACCGACTGGAACACTGAAGCTTTCTTT.

In DNA form, the CDR3 reads TGTGCCAGCAGTTTCGGGGGTACTGGGGCCAACGTCCTGACTTTC. As protein: CASSFGGTGANVLTF. The chain links TRBV7-2 to TRBJ2-6; D perhaps matches TRBD2 (6 bases). The CDR3 runs to 15 residues. V lost 6 bases and J 2 bases, leaving 11 bases between the germline ends. Germline CDR1 reads SGHTA; CDR2 reads FQGNSA.